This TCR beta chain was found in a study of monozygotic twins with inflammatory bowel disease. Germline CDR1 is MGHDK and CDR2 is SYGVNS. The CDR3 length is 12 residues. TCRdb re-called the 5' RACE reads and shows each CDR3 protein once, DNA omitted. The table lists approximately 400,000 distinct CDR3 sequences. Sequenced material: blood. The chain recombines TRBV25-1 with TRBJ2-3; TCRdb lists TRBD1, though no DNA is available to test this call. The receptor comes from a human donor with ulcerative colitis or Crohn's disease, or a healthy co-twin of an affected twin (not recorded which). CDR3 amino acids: CASREGADTQYF.